This T cell receptor beta chain was sequenced during a study of control samples from healthy donors and cancer patients. V trimming: 5 bases; J trimming: 10 bases; junction bases outside the gene matches: 11. Germline-derived CDR1 and CDR2 are SGHTA and FQGNSA. The CDR3 runs 14 residues. Profiled with immunoSEQ multiplex PCR; TCRdb holds only in-frame clones, not every one. The table has around 90,000 clones, around four fifths seen once. Input material: blood. V usage is TRBV7-2 and J usage is TRBJ1-1; 9 bases are a match to TRBD1. This clonotype originated in a young man in good health. The CDR3 sequence: CASSTPGQGVLAFF. Written as DNA, the CDR3 is TGTGCCAGCAGCACCCCGGGACAGGGAGTTTTAGCTTTCTTT.